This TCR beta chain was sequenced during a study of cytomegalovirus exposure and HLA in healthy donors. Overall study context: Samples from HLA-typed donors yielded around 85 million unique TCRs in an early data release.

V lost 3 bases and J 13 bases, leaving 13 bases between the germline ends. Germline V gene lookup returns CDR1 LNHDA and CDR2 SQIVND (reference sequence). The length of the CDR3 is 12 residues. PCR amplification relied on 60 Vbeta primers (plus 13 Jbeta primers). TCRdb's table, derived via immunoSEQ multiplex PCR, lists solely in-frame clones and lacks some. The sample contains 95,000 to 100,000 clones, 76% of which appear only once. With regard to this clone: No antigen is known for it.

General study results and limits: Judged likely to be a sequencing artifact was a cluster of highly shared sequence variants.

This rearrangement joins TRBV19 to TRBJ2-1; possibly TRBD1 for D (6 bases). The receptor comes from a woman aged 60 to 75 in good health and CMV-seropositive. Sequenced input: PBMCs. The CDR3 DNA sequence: TGTGCCAGTAGTATGGTAGGACAGTTTCAGTTCTTC. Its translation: CASSMVGQFQFF.